These 6 T cell receptor beta chains originate from one sample sequenced in a study of identifying expanded T cells in peripheral blood. Method: immunoSEQ multiplex PCR; TCRdb's copy keeps in-frame clones and lacks some. In the table there are about 120,000 clones, around 84% of which are singletons. Sequencing was done on a sample of blood. These receptors came from a person aged 18 to 75 in good health.

The chain couples TRBV7-6 to TRBJ2-7; weak D call: TRBD1 (6 bases). Deletions cut 10 bases from V and 1 base from J, with 14 bases between. Germline CDR1 is SGHVS and CDR2 is FNYEAQ. The CDR3 runs to 13 residues. CDR3 sequence reads: CATQGFPSYEQYF. Written as DNA, the CDR3 is TGTGCCACCCAGGGGTTCCCGTCCTACGAGCAGTACTTC.

The rearrangement uses TRBV4-3 and TRBJ2-1; the D gene is possibly TRBD1 (6 bases). In germline, CDR1 is LGHNA, CDR2 YSLEER. This CDR3 region has 14 residues. V dropped 5 bases and J dropped 7 bases, with 15 bases sitting between them. DNA for the CDR3: TGCGCCAGCAGCATCATCCAGGGGCAGAATGAGCAGTTCTTC. This codes for CASSIIQGQNEQFF.

The chain employs TRBV6-5 and TRBJ1-5, with D perhaps matching TRBD1 (6 bases). The CDR3 has 14 amino acids. The V gene lost 8 bases and the J gene lost 4 bases, with 15 bases spanning the gap. The V gene's germline CDR1 is MNHEY and CDR2 SVGAGI. The CDR3 coding sequence is TGTGCCAGCCGGGGGGCGGGGGGTAATCAGCCCCAGCATTTT. Translated, it gives CASRGAGGNQPQHF.

The chain joins TRBV6-6 to TRBJ1-4, with D hard to call. Germline V gene data show CDR1 as MNHNY and CDR2 as SVGAGI (reference sequence). The CDR3 contains 16 residues. V shed 2 bases and J shed 0 bases, with 10 bases lying between them. CDR3: CASSYHGRSTNEKLFF. CDR3 DNA sequence: TGTGCCAGCAGTTACCATGGGCGTTCAACTAATGAAAAACTGTTTTTT.

V gene TRBV5-1 combines with J gene TRBJ1-1; D gene unclear. V dropped 0 bases and J dropped 0 bases, with 9 bases sitting between them. CDR3 size: 15 residues. In germline, CDR1 is SGHRS, CDR2 YFSETQ. CDR3 nucleotide sequence: TGCGCCAGCAGCTTGGCTAACCCACTGAACACTGAAGCTTTCTTT. Protein product: CASSLANPLNTEAFF.

The chain joins TRBV29-1 to TRBJ2-6; D is unresolved. Germline CDR1 and CDR2: SQVTM and ANQGSEA. Trimming cost V 7 bases and J 2 bases, with 9 bases left between them. The CDR3 loop spans 13 amino acids. Here the CDR3 DNA reads TGCAGCGCCGCAATAACTGGGGCCAACGTCCTGACTTTC. Translating it yields CSAAITGANVLTF.